These T cell receptor beta chains were read from a single sample in a study of shared clonotypes between healthy human individuals. This table comes from immunoSEQ multiplex PCR, and its TCRdb copy is limited to in-frame clones, with some not included. The top ten hold over 0.12% of the sample, which has 2 million to 3 million clones, 85% to 95% seen once. Specimen: naive CD4+ T cells sorted from blood. The receptors were sampled from a man younger than 35 in good health. CDR3s include the opening cysteine and the closing phenylalanine or tryptophan.

V	J	CDR3
TRBV6-6	TRBJ1-1	CASGRPVNTEAFF
TRBV10-1	TRBJ1-5	CASSGREGQPQHF
TRBV6-5	TRBJ2-7	CASQGQGKQYF
TRBV6-1	TRBJ2-1	CASSDFIEGYNEQFF
TRBV29-1	TRBJ2-3	CSVLAGNTDTQYF
TRBV30	TRBJ1-6	CAWSEQGDSPLHF
TRBV5-1	TRBJ2-3	CASSLEVGSHTDTQYF
TRBV27	TRBJ2-7	CASSPGLREGVYEQYF
TRBV27	TRBJ1-2	CASSLTGVTNYGYTF
TRBV5-6	TRBJ2-7	CASSPEWERRYEQYF
TRBV27	TRBJ1-1	CASSLRAGGSTEAFF
TRBV10-3	TRBJ2-1	CAISRSKAVDEQFF
TRBV6-1	TRBJ1-5	CASSEMGDSNQPQHF
TRBV5-1	TRBJ1-3	CASQHDGSSGNTIYF
TRBV10-3	TRBJ2-7	CAISEPGQGSYEQYF
TRBV19	TRBJ1-2	CASRSNFQGQGNYGYTF
TRBV25-1	TRBJ1-5	CASTSLVSNQPQHF
TRBV30	TRBJ2-7	CAWSHGVRGPTYEQYF
TRBV7-2	TRBJ2-2	CASSPSTSGSSGELFF
TRBV29-1	TRBJ2-7	CSVRKGGTYEQYF
TRBV5-6	TRBJ2-1	CASSFGLASPYNEQFF
TRBV4-3	TRBJ2-1	CASSQDAIIDEQFF
TRBV19	TRBJ1-3	CASSIGGQSSGNTIYF
TRBV5-1	TRBJ1-2	CASSLGADYGYTF